This T cell receptor (beta chain) came from a study of cytomegalovirus exposure and HLA in healthy donors. Regarding the study as a whole: A further, later analysis showed that HLA-associated TCR beta chains (compared with equally common others) were more clonally expanded. In an earlier analysis, in several hundred donors, most V segments appeared productive either ~87% or ~30% of the time.

V shed 0 bases, J shed 1 base, and the junction held 12 bases outside the gene matches. CDR3 length: 19 amino acids. The germline gives CDR1 LGHNA, CDR2 YSLEER. PCR primers comprised 60 Vbeta and 13 Jbeta primers. TCRdb keeps only in-frame clones here, not all; method: immunoSEQ multiplex PCR. The sample includes some 150,000 clones, roughly 79% seen only once; the top ten take around 13%. On this clone: Its antigen is not identified.

Healthy donors of bone marrow made up the group. This TCR was recovered from a woman aged 50 to 65 in good health and CMV-seronegative. V and J are TRBV4-3 and TRBJ2-5; 9 bases map to TRBD2. The sample was PBMCs. The CDR3 region is CASSQDGPTSGGIQETQYF. The CDR3 DNA is TGCGCCAGCAGCCAAGATGGTCCAACCAGCGGGGGGATCCAAGAGACCCAGTACTTC.